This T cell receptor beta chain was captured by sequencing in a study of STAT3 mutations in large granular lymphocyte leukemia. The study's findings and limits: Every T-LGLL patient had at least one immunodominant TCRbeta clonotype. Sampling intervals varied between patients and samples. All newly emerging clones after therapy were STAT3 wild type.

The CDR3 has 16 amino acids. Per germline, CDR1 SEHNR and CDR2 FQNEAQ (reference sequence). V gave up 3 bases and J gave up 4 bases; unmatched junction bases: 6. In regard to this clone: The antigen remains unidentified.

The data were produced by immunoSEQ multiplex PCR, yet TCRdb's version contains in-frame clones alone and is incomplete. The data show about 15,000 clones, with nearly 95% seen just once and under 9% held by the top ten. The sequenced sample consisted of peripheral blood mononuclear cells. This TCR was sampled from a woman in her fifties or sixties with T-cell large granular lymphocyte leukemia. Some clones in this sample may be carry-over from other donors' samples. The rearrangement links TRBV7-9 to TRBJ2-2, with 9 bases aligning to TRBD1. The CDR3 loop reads CASSFGQGFSTGELFF. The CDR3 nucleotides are TGTGCCAGCAGCTTCGGACAGGGGTTTTCCACCGGGGAGCTGTTTTTT.